This T cell receptor (beta chain) was captured in a study of beta chain features in type 1 diabetes. Trimming pared 7 bases from V and 1 base from J, leaving 7 bases between. The CDR3 is made up of 11 amino acids. CDR1 is DFQATT, CDR2 SNEGSKA, per germline (reference sequence). The isolated RNA, all of it, was reverse transcribed, so expressed TCRB transcripts were what got sequenced. Deep immunoSEQ sequencing covered naive, central memory and regulatory T cell samples. TCRdb's copy holds only in-frame clones and misses some; the assay was immunoSEQ multiplex PCR. The data show under 450,000 clones, approximately 15% seen once.

Sequencing used naive CD4+ T cells from blood. This receptor was taken from a man aged 30-40 years in good health. The rearrangement uses TRBV20-1 and TRBJ1-1; no reliable D call. CDR3: CSVWGNTEAFF. The CDR3 DNA reads as TGCAGTGTGTGGGGGAACACTGAAGCTTTCTTT.